Listed here are 5 T cell receptor beta chains from one sample, sequenced in a study of cytomegalovirus exposure and HLA in healthy donors. PCR involved 60 Vbeta and 13 Jbeta primers. The data were produced by immunoSEQ multiplex PCR, yet TCRdb's version contains in-frame clones alone and is incomplete. The sample yields over 100,000 clones, about 78% seen once. Source material: PBMCs. The receptors here all came from a female donor in good health and CMV-seronegative.

The chain recombines TRBV7-9 with TRBJ2-3; 11 bases map to TRBD2. The CDR3 totals 17 residues. The germline CDR1 and CDR2 sequences are SEHNR and FQNEAQ (reference sequence). Trimming at V came to 1 base and at J to 4 bases, leaving 7 bases not matched to a gene. The CDR3 sequence is CASSLVITSGRPDTQYF. CDR3 in DNA: TGTGCCAGCAGCTTAGTTATTACTAGCGGGAGACCAGATACGCAGTATTTT. Full variable domain (missing parts from reference TRBV7-9 and TRBJ2-3): DTGVSQNPRHKITKRGQNVTFRCDPISEHNRLYWYRQTLGQGPEFLTYFQNEAQLEKSRLLSDRFSAERPKGSFSTLEIQRTEQGDSAMYLCASSLVITSGRPDTQYFGPGTRLTVL.

The V gene is TRBV27, the J gene TRBJ2-7; 8 bases match TRBD1. CDR1 and CDR2 from the germline V gene are MNHEY and SMNVEV (reference sequence). The CDR3 loop spans 14 amino acids. V lost 3 bases, J lost 4 bases, and 5 bases stayed unmatched. CDR3 loop: CASSFGQGGYEQYF. CDR3 bases: TGTGCCAGCAGTTTCGGACAGGGAGGTTACGAGCAGTACTTC.

This clone has only a few counts. The chain couples TRBV7-9 to TRBJ1-3; possibly TRBD1 for D (6 bases). CDR1 and CDR2 (germline): SEHNR, FQNEAQ (reference sequence). V lost 5 bases to trimming and J lost 2 bases, with 10 bases between them. The CDR3 sequence is 14 residues long. The CDR3 loop is CASSPRGAGNTIYF. The CDR3 DNA reads as TGTGCCAGCAGCCCCAGGGGTGCTGGAAACACCATATATTTT.

This clone was seen many times. This chain links TRBV2 with TRBJ2-1, with 7 bases identical to TRBD2. Trimming removed 8 bases from V and 9 bases from J; junction bases left unmatched: 1. The CDR3 is 10 residues long. Germline CDR1 SNHLY, CDR2 FYNNEI. The CDR3 DNA reads TGTGCCAGCGGGGGGGGTGAGCAGTTCTTC. Its protein is CASGGGEQFF. The full variable domain, in which reference TRBV2 and TRBJ2-1 provide the parts outside the CDR3, is EPEVTQTPSHQVTQMGQEVILRCVPISNHLYFYWYRQILGQKVEFLVSFYNNEISEKSEIFDDQFSVERPDGSNFTLKIRSTKLEDSAMYFCASGGGEQFFGPGTRLTVL.

By sample share, this clone is medium-sized (0.01 to 0.1%). The chain links TRBV12-2 to TRBJ1-5; the D call TRBD1 from the table was never checked on the DNA. TRBV12-2 is shown as a pseudogene. This CDR3 region has 14 residues. The CDR3 here is CASRRDRGNQPQHF. Here the CDR3 DNA reads TGTGCAAGTCGCCGGGACAGGGGAAATCAGCCCCAGCATTTT.